This is a list of T cell receptor beta chains from one sample in a study of shared clonotypes between healthy human individuals. TCRdb's copy holds only in-frame clones and misses some; the assay was immunoSEQ multiplex PCR. The sample records about 2.4 million clones, 93% being singletons. Specimen: naive CD4+ T cells from PBMCs. The receptors originated from a man between 18 and 29 years old in good health. Some clones in this sample may be carry-over from other donors' samples. Each CDR3 is given with its conserved first and last residue.

v_gene	j_gene	CDR3aa
TRBV28	TRBJ1-5	CASNLPTGNYQPQHF
TRBV7-9	TRBJ2-7	CASSLSRTGNGYEQYF
TRBV28	TRBJ1-1	CASRTLGSPHTEAFF
TRBV7-9	TRBJ2-1	CASSPNQPGTSGIPHEQFF
TRBV27	TRBJ2-3	CASLPLGSRDTDTQYF
TRBV19	TRBJ2-3	CASSNQVRTDTQYF
TRBV28	TRBJ2-7	CASIRQGQGAREQYF
TRBV5-1	.	CASSETVPSYEQYF
TRBV21-1	TRBJ1-1	CASSKGRGRRMNTEAFF
TRBV7-5	TRBJ1-2	CVRSPDPNRGHYGYTF
TRBV5-6	TRBJ1-2	CASSLEGGYGYTF
TRBV7-3	TRBJ2-2	CASSSTGGELFF
TRBV7-2	TRBJ1-2	CASSFLGLVYGYTF
TRBV29-1	TRBJ2-7	CSVRGRAGYEQYF
TRBV4-1	TRBJ1-1	CASSSPTANTEAFF
TRBV19	TRBJ1-1	CASTLAGRGTEAFF
TRBV9	TRBJ1-2	CASSVQGGGYTF
TRBV5-4	TRBJ2-5	CASSPTRTSGSYETQYF
TRBV6-5	TRBJ2-7	CASSSSTSGRNEQYF
TRBV5-4	TRBJ1-5	CASSLLGSNQPQHF
TRBV5-5	TRBJ1-1	CASSSDRPGANTEAFF
TRBV15	TRBJ2-1	CATASGLDEQFF
TRBV21-1	TRBJ1-5	CASSKAQENNQPQHF
TRBV6-4	TRBJ2-1	CASSDSGGPVNEQFF
TRBV10-3	TRBJ2-1	CAIREHREAPQGGEQFF